The 31 T cell receptor beta chains in this list originate from one sample, sequenced in a study of blood T cell repertoires in COVID-19. Generated by immunoSEQ multiplex PCR, the TCRdb table keeps only in-frame clones and is missing some. The data hold about 210,000 clones, with around 88% observed a single time. The source material was peripheral blood. Source of these receptors: a man in his fifties or sixties with active or convalescent COVID-19.

The V gene is TRBV6-2 or TRBV6-3, the J gene TRBJ2-3, with D possibly matching TRBD2 (5 bases). This CDR3 has 13 amino acids. Per germline, CDR1 MNHEY and CDR2 SVGEGT. V gave up 4 bases and J gave up 2 bases, with 7 bases separating them. The CDR3 loop reads CASSLAYTDTQYF. The DNA for the CDR3 is TGTGCCAGCAGTTTAGCGTACACAGATACGCAGTATTTT.

The chain couples TRBV28 to TRBJ1-5; 10 nucleotides line up with TRBD1. Germline-derived CDR1 and CDR2 are MDHEN and SYDVKM. With V trimmed by 3 bases and J by 3 bases, 8 bases remained unmatched. This CDR3 is 17 amino acids long. In DNA, the CDR3 is TGTGCCAGCAGTTTTGACAGGGGACAGGGGTACAATCAGCCCCAGCATTTT. Its protein is CASSFDRGQGYNQPQHF.

The chain joins TRBV3-1 (or the pseudogene TRBV3-2) to TRBJ1-2, with 9 bases that match TRBD1. V shed 5 bases, J shed 7 bases, and the junction held 5 bases outside the gene matches. The CDR3 has 13 amino acids. The germline V gene encodes CDR1 LGHDT and CDR2 YNNKEL (reference sequence). The CDR3 here is CASSGTGGGGYTF. The CDR3 region has the DNA TGTGCCAGCAGCGGAACAGGGGGCGGTGGCTACACCTTC.

The chain uses TRBV5-4 and TRBJ2-2; 9 bases line up with TRBD1. The trim removed 4 bases at V and 2 bases at J, leaving 6 bases unmatched. Germline CDR1 reads SGHNT; CDR2 reads YYREEE (reference sequence). The CDR3 runs to 16 residues. The CDR3 DNA is TGTGCCAGCAGCACTAGGGACAGGGCTAACACCGGGGAGCTGTTTTTT. Its translation is CASSTRDRANTGELFF.

The V call is TRBV7-8, the J call TRBJ1-3; 8 nucleotides align to TRBD1. This CDR3 region has 16 residues. Germline V lookup: CDR1 SGHVS, CDR2 FQNEAQ. The V and J ends lost 5 bases and 4 bases, in that order; junction bases with no gene match: 10. The CDR3 DNA reads TGTGCCAGCAGCGTCCGGACAGGGATGGACGGAAACACCATATATTTT. It yields the protein CASSVRTGMDGNTIYF.

The chain employs TRBV18 and TRBJ2-1, with TRBD2 identical over 10 bases. The CDR3 length is 16 residues. From germline, CDR1 is KGHSH and CDR2 LQKENI. V lost 4 bases and J lost 10; bases outside the gene matches: 13. The CDR3 sequence: CASSLGLAETLREQFF. The CDR3 region has the DNA TGTGCCAGCTCACTAGGACTAGCGGAGACCCTTAGGGAGCAGTTCTTC.

A few counts support this clone. The chain uses TRBV19 and TRBJ1-5, with D possibly TRBD1 on 5 matching bases. Germline loops: CDR1 LNHDA, CDR2 SQIVND (reference sequence). This CDR3 has 17 amino acids. Trimming pared 3 bases from V and 0 bases from J, leaving 15 bases between. Written as DNA, the CDR3 is TGTGCCAGTAGTATCCCTCTGACAGTTTATAGCAATCAGCCCCAGCATTTT. Its translation is CASSIPLTVYSNQPQHF.

The chain's CDR3 is CASSMRLAETQYF. CDR3 coding DNA: TGTGCCAGTAGTATGAGGCTAGCGGAGACCCAGTACTTC. The V and J genes are TRBV19 and TRBJ2-5; possibly TRBD2 for D (6 bases). This CDR3 has 13 amino acids. V was clipped by 3 bases and J by 5 bases, with 10 bases between them. CDR1 and CDR2 from the germline V gene are LNHDA and SQIVND (reference sequence).

The J gene is TRBJ2-7, the V gene TRBV7-2; 8 bases map to TRBD1. CDR3 length equals 15 residues. V gave up 2 bases and J gave up 2 bases; unmatched junction bases: 5. Germline values: CDR1 SGHTA, CDR2 FQGNSA. The CDR3 DNA is TGTGCCAGCAGCTTAAGGGGGACAGGACCCTACGAGCAGTACTTC. This encodes CASSLRGTGPYEQYF. Filled out from reference TRBV7-2 and TRBJ2-7, the complete variable domain reads GAGVSQSPSNKVTEKGKDVELRCDPISGHTALYWYRQSLGQGLEFLIYFQGNSAPDKSGLPSDRFSAERTGGSVSTLTIQRTQQEDSAVYLCASSLRGTGPYEQYFGPGTRLTVT.

The V call is TRBV4-2, the J call TRBJ1-3; D is ambiguous. Trimming took 0 bases from V and 0 from J, leaving 6 bases between them. The CDR3 consists of 15 residues. Germline loops: CDR1 LGHNA, CDR2 YNFKEQ. The CDR3: CASSQEHLSGNTIYF. CDR3 coding DNA: TGTGCCAGCAGCCAAGAACACCTCTCTGGAAACACCATATATTTT.

The CDR3 is CASSVAGLEQFF. The DNA for the CDR3 is TGTGCCAGCAGCGTGGCGGGGTTGGAGCAGTTCTTC. The V and J genes are TRBV11-3 and TRBJ2-1; D is possibly TRBD2 (6 bases). V was trimmed by 5 bases and J by 10 bases, leaving 12 bases between them. The CDR3 runs to 12 residues. CDR1 and CDR2 from the germline V gene are SGHNT and YENEEA. The full variable domain, with the rest looked up from reference TRBV11-3 and TRBJ2-1, is EAGVVQSPRYKIIEKKQPVAFWCNPISGHNTLYWYLQNLGQGPELLIRYENEEAVDDSQLPKDRFSAERLKGVDSTLKIQPAELGDSAVYLCASSVAGLEQFFGPGTRLTVL.

The chain uses TRBV11-3 and TRBJ2-2; 7 positions agree with TRBD1. The CDR3 loop spans 15 amino acids. The V gene's germline CDR1 is SGHNT and CDR2 YENEEA. With V trimmed by 1 base and J by 5 bases, 4 bases remained unmatched. CDR3 in DNA: TGTGCCAGCAGCTTAGGCAACAGGGGAACCGGGGAGCTGTTTTTT. This gives the protein CASSLGNRGTGELFF. Complete variable domain (other parts from reference TRBV11-3 and TRBJ2-2): EAGVVQSPRYKIIEKKQPVAFWCNPISGHNTLYWYLQNLGQGPELLIRYENEEAVDDSQLPKDRFSAERLKGVDSTLKIQPAELGDSAVYLCASSLGNRGTGELFFGEGSRLTVL.

This clone has just a few counts. The chain employs TRBV24-1 and TRBJ1-1, with 10 bases lining up with TRBD1. The germline CDR1 and CDR2 sequences are KGHDR and SFDVKD. This CDR3 spans 13 amino acids. The J segment lost 3 bases and the V segment lost 9 bases, leaving 3 bases of the junction unmatched. In DNA, the CDR3 is TGTGCCACCGAGGACAGGGGGTACACTGAAGCTTTCTTT. The encoded protein is CATEDRGYTEAFF.

The chain uses TRBV6-5 and TRBJ2-7; D perhaps matches TRBD2 (6 bases). Germline V gene data show CDR1 as MNHEY and CDR2 as SVGAGI. This CDR3 has 14 amino acids. V gave up 6 bases and J gave up 11 bases, with 23 bases separating them. The CDR3 DNA is TGTGCCAGCAGCTCCACTGGGACTGGCCCGGGGGAGTACTTC. This encodes CASSSTGTGPGEYF.

The chain employs TRBV4-1 and TRBJ2-5; D is possibly TRBD2 (7 bases). Germline V gene data show CDR1 as MGHRA and CDR2 as YSYEKL. Trimming left V 3 bases short and J 5 bases short, with 19 bases between. The CDR3 contains 16 residues. This CDR3 reads CASSQGGRGIRETQYF. CDR3 in DNA: TGCGCCAGCAGCCAGGGGGGGCGGGGTATAAGGGAGACCCAGTACTTC.

Worth noting for this clone: The same CDR3 can be traced to other DNA sequences in this sample. The chain recombines TRBV28 with TRBJ2-7, with D uncertain. Per the germline V gene, CDR1 is MDHEN and CDR2 is SYDVKM. This CDR3 spans 11 amino acids. The V gene lost 5 bases and the J gene lost 3 bases, with 5 bases spanning the gap. The CDR3 DNA is TGTGCCAGCAGTCGAGGCTACGAGCAGTACTTC. It yields the protein CASSRGYEQYF. Based on the CDR3 plus reference TRBV28 and TRBJ2-7, the full variable domain is DVKVTQSSRYLVKRTGEKVFLECVQDMDHENMFWYRQDPGLGLRLIYFSYDVKMKEKGDIPEGYSVSREKKERFSLILESASTNQTSMYLCASSRGYEQYFGPGTRLTVT.

The chain employs TRBV19 and TRBJ1-2; 12 bases are shared with TRBD1. V lost 4 bases and J lost 4; bases outside the gene matches: 7. The CDR3 is 16 residues long. From germline, CDR1 is LNHDA and CDR2 SQIVND (reference sequence). The CDR3 DNA reads as TGTGCCAGTAGTAAGGGGACAGGGGGCGAAAGCTATGGCTACACCTTC. Residues: CASSKGTGGESYGYTF.

This rearrangement joins TRBV3-1 (or the pseudogene TRBV3-2) to TRBJ2-5, with 11 bases identical to TRBD1. The germline V gene has CDR1 LGHDT and CDR2 YNNKEL (reference sequence). V trimming: 5 bases; J trimming: 4 bases; junction bases outside the gene matches: 6. This CDR3 is 15 amino acids long. The CDR3, as DNA: TGTGCCAGCAGCGTAGGACAGGGGGCCGGAGAGACCCAGTACTTC. Translated, it gives CASSVGQGAGETQYF.

This chain connects TRBV28 to TRBJ2-7; D is perhaps TRBD2 (6 bases). The CDR3 spans 15 residues. Deletions cut 8 bases from V and 1 base from J, with 18 bases between. Germline CDR1 is MDHEN and CDR2 is SYDVKM. Written as DNA, the CDR3 is TGTGCCAGCGTCTTTACGGGCGGGACGTCCTACGAGCAGTACTTC. This encodes CASVFTGGTSYEQYF.

This clone was recorded only once. The V gene is TRBV6-5, the J gene TRBJ1-1; a weak D match, TRBD1 (5 bases). Germline V lookup: CDR1 MNHEY, CDR2 SVGAGI. Trimming cost V 5 bases and J 1 base, with 8 bases left between them. The CDR3 runs 13 residues. The CDR3 loop is CASSHRWNTEAFF. For the CDR3, the DNA is TGTGCCAGCAGTCACAGGTGGAACACTGAAGCTTTCTTT.

This clone was counted a single time. The rearrangement links TRBV9 to TRBJ1-2; 9 nucleotides agree with TRBD1. The J segment lost 4 bases and the V segment lost 3 bases, leaving 7 bases of the junction unmatched. CDR1 SGDLS and CDR2 YYNGEE come from the germline V gene. The CDR3 length is 15 residues. Here the CDR3 reads CASSGYRGHSYGYTF. The CDR3 region has the DNA TGTGCCAGCAGCGGATACAGGGGGCACTCCTATGGCTACACCTTC.

The chain joins TRBV5-6 to TRBJ2-7; 7 bases align to TRBD2. Germline V CDR1 and CDR2: SGHDT, YYEEEE. V shed 2 bases and J 6 bases; nucleotides not matched to a gene: 8. This CDR3 is 14 amino acids long. CDR3 sequence reads: CASSFGGLGFEQYF. The CDR3, as DNA: TGTGCCAGCAGCTTCGGCGGACTAGGATTCGAGCAGTACTTC.

The chain uses TRBV28 and TRBJ1-4; 8 nucleotides agree with TRBD1. CDR3 length: 15 residues. In germline, CDR1 is MDHEN, CDR2 SYDVKM. Germline trimming cut 6 bases from V and 7 bases from J; bases unmatched to any gene: 10. CDR3 residues: CASSEVRGRPEKLFF. For the CDR3, the DNA is TGTGCCAGCAGCGAGGTCAGGGGGCGCCCTGAAAAACTGTTTTTT.

The table lists this clone with a count of one. V gene TRBV12-3 or TRBV12-4 combines with J gene TRBJ1-2; D gene uncertain. V lost 5 bases and J lost 0, with 7 bases in between. This CDR3 has 13 amino acids. The CDR3 DNA follows: TGTGCCAGCAGTCCCACACCTAACTATGGCTACACCTTC. Translation gives CASSPTPNYGYTF.

The gene calls are TRBV7-2 and TRBJ2-1; D gene uncertain. The CDR3 is 12 residues long. Trimming shortened V by 0 bases and J by 9 bases, and 6 bases separated the two germline ends. Germline values: CDR1 SGHTA, CDR2 FQGNSA. This CDR3 is CASSLADSEQFF. The CDR3 DNA is TGTGCCAGCAGCTTAGCAGACTCTGAGCAGTTCTTC.

The chain is built from TRBV2 and TRBJ2-2; the D is unclear. Trimming took 4 bases from V and 1 from J, leaving 7 bases between them. The CDR3 contains 14 residues. In germline, CDR1 is SNHLY, CDR2 FYNNEI. CDR3 nucleotides: TGTGCCAGCAGTGGGCAAGAGAACACCGGGGAGCTGTTTTTT. This gives the protein CASSGQENTGELFF.

This clone showed up just a few times. Other DNA sequences in this specimen translate into the identical CDR3. The chain uses TRBV19 and TRBJ2-3, with D uncertain. Germline CDR1 is LNHDA and CDR2 is SQIVND (reference sequence). This CDR3 contains 13 residues. Trimming pared 1 base from V and 3 bases from J, leaving 5 bases between. Here the CDR3 reads CASSIGGTDTQYF. Here the CDR3 DNA reads TGTGCCAGTAGTATAGGAGGAACAGATACGCAGTATTTT. Variable domain in full (rest from reference TRBV19 and TRBJ2-3): DGGITQSPKYLFRKEGQNVTLSCEQNLNHDAMYWYRQDPGQGLRLIYYSQIVNDFQKGDIAEGYSVSREKKESFPLTVTSAQKNPTAFYLCASSIGGTDTQYFGPGTRLTVL.

CDR3 DNA sequence: TGCGCCAGCAGCCAAGATGTAGGAGGGGAGTATGGCTACACCTTC. This gives the protein CASSQDVGGEYGYTF. The chain is built from TRBV4-3 and TRBJ1-2, with D maybe TRBD1 (5 bases). V lost 0 bases and J 5 bases, leaving 13 bases between the germline ends. CDR1 and CDR2 from the germline V gene are LGHNA and YSLEER. The CDR3 length is 15 residues.

DNA for the CDR3: TGTGCCACCAGCGACCCAGGTATACAGGGCCCCTTTGGGGATACGCAGTATTTT. Translated, it gives CATSDPGIQGPFGDTQYF. The rearrangement uses TRBV24-1 and TRBJ2-3, with a possible D match to TRBD1 (6 bases). The length of the CDR3 is 18 residues. The germline V gene encodes CDR1 KGHDR and CDR2 SFDVKD. Trimming pared 7 bases from V and 6 bases from J, leaving 28 bases between.

The CDR3 region is CASSLEGVKGANYGYTF. The DNA of the CDR3 is TGTGCCAGCAGCTTGGAGGGCGTAAAGGGGGCTAACTATGGCTACACCTTC. The chain employs TRBV5-4 and TRBJ1-2; D perhaps matches TRBD1 (6 bases). The CDR3 extends over 17 amino acids. V was pared by 0 bases and J by 0 bases, with 15 bases between. CDR1 and CDR2 (germline): SGHNT, YYREEE (reference sequence).

This clone was picked up many times. The V gene is TRBV7-2, the J gene TRBJ2-3; D might be TRBD1 (7 bases). V shed 5 bases and J shed 0 bases, with 15 bases lying between them. The CDR3 contains 16 residues. CDR1 is SGHTA and CDR2 is FQGNSA in the germline V gene. The CDR3 sequence is CASSARQGGSTDTQYF. For the CDR3, the DNA is TGTGCCAGCAGCGCTCGACAGGGAGGAAGCACAGATACGCAGTATTTT.